Following are 6 T cell receptor beta chains from one sample sequenced in a study of Graves' ophthalmopathy and Graves' hyperthyroidism. Amplification of the TCR beta CDR3 regions used RNA transcripts (as template). An initial RT-PCR round employing HTBI primers preceded a second-round multiplex PCR. TCRdb reprocessed the multiplex PCR reads via MiXCR and lists one record per CDR3 protein. This table holds hundreds of thousands of distinct CDR3 sequences, roughly 21% found once. Sample: peripheral blood. The receptors shown here come from a woman younger than 35 with stable Graves' hyperthyroidism.

The chain links TRBV4-1 to TRBJ1-1; D is possibly TRBD1 (6 bases). Trimming removed 2 bases at V and 8 bases at J, with 15 bases between. CDR3 size: 14 residues. Germline V gene data show CDR1 as MGHRA and CDR2 as YSYEKL. DNA of the CDR3: TGCGCCAGCAGCCAACCAACAGGGAACAGGGAAGCTTTCTTT. Protein sequence: CASSQPTGNREAFF.

This clonotype was seen repeatedly, ten times or more. The chain employs TRBV7-2 and TRBJ2-7, with D possibly TRBD1 on 6 matching bases. This CDR3 is built from 13 residues. From germline, CDR1 is SGHTA and CDR2 FQGNSA. The V end was cut by 5 bases, the J end by 3 bases, with 11 bases between. CDR3 loop: CASSPTGYYEQYF. CDR3 in DNA: TGTGCCAGCAGCCCCACAGGGTACTACGAGCAGTACTTC.

This sequence joins TRBV18 and TRBJ2-2; 7 nucleotides agree with TRBD1. The trim removed 2 bases at V and 6 bases at J, leaving 3 bases unmatched. Germline assignment: CDR1 KGHSH and CDR2 LQKENI. The CDR3 has 14 residues. CDR3 loop: CASSPGTVSGELFF. The DNA of the CDR3 is TGTGCCAGCTCACCAGGGACAGTGTCCGGGGAGCTGTTTTTT.

This clonotype was detected ten times or more. The chain carries TRBV20-1 and TRBJ2-7; D tentatively fits TRBD1 or TRBD2 (5 bases each). This CDR3 comprises 11 residues. The V gene lost 3 bases and the J gene lost 6 bases, with 9 bases spanning the gap. Germline CDR1 DFQATT, CDR2 SNEGSKA (reference sequence). CDR3 loop: CSASRGGEQYF. In nucleotides, the CDR3 is TGCAGTGCTAGTCGGGGCGGCGAGCAGTACTTC.

This clonotype has a count of ten or more. The chain uses TRBV7-9 and TRBJ2-1; 9 nucleotides match TRBD2. The CDR3 consists of 16 residues. V was clipped by 6 bases and J by 7 bases; unmatched bases: 13. Germline CDR1 SEHNR, CDR2 FQNEAQ (reference sequence). CDR3 nucleotides: TGTGCCAGCAGGGAGGGCTTACTAGCGGGTTTTAATGAGCAGTTCTTC. It encodes CASREGLLAGFNEQFF.

Many counts were recorded for this clonotype. CDR3 nucleotide sequence: TGTGCCAGCAGCTTGGGGTCCACGCAGCCCCAGCATTTT. The encoded protein is CASSLGSTQPQHF. The chain uses TRBV5-6 and TRBJ1-5; D gene unclear. This CDR3 comprises 13 residues. Trimming took 0 bases from V and 7 from J, leaving 8 bases between them. Germline-derived CDR1 and CDR2 are SGHDT and YYEEEE.